These 2 T cell receptor beta chains were all obtained from the same sample, sequenced in a study of read filtering for tumor transcriptome and immune sequencing. The library was built from approximately 400 ng RNA with molecular barcoded adaptors for alpha/delta and beta/gamma chains. TCRdb processed the reads anew with MiXCR; each CDR3 protein has one entry. Of more than 35,000 distinct CDR3 sequences listed, over 9.5% were seen once; the top ten hold approximately 37%. The sample taken for sequencing was a population of CD138-negative cells sorted from bone marrow. These receptors came from a donor over 35 with multiple myeloma.

This clonotype showed up many times. The CDR3 loop reads CASTWEGSPLHF. In nucleotides, the CDR3 is TGTGCCAGCACCTGGGAGGGATCACCCCTCCACTTT. V is TRBV12-3 or TRBV12-4 and J is TRBJ1-6; D is ambiguous. This CDR3 spans 12 amino acids. With 7 bases removed from V and 10 bases from J, the gap between germline ends came to 11 bases.

This clonotype was counted at least ten times. The chain uses TRBV12-3 or TRBV12-4 and TRBJ2-5, with 10 bases matching TRBD2. CDR3 length: 16 residues. Trimming at V came to 8 bases and at J to 4 bases, leaving 13 bases not matched to a gene. CDR3 protein: CASRADQRGGRETQYF. CDR3 DNA sequence: TGTGCCAGCCGAGCGGATCAGCGGGGGGGCCGAGAGACCCAGTACTTC.